The 22 T cell receptor beta chains in this list originate from one sample, sequenced in a study of blood T cell repertoires in COVID-19. Profiled with immunoSEQ multiplex PCR; TCRdb holds only in-frame clones, not every one. The table lists about 180,000 clones, approximately 83% of them singletons. The sequenced material came from peripheral blood. Receptor source: a man aged 60 to 75 with acute or convalescent COVID-19.

The chain is built from TRBV6-5 and TRBJ2-3; 7 bases line up with TRBD2. After removal of 6 bases from V and 5 bases from J, the junction contained 11 bases not matched to a gene. Germline-derived CDR1 and CDR2 are MNHEY and SVGAGI. There are 15 residues in the CDR3. The CDR3 here is CASRSVAGEKDTQYF. Written as DNA, the CDR3 is TGTGCCAGCAGATCAGTGGCGGGAGAGAAAGATACGCAGTATTTT.

This clone was detected a few times. V gene TRBV18 combines with J gene TRBJ1-1, with D possibly matching TRBD1 (5 bases). This CDR3 has 14 residues. Between the trimmed V and J ends, which lost 5 bases and 3 bases, there was a span of 13 bases. Germline CDR1 reads KGHSH; CDR2 reads LQKENI. The CDR3 reads CASSESEGHTEAFF. The CDR3 bases are TGTGCCAGCTCAGAATCGGAGGGACACACTGAAGCTTTCTTT.

The rearrangement links TRBV25-1 to TRBJ2-1, with 8 bases matching TRBD2. This CDR3 comprises 15 residues. The V segment lost 6 bases and the J segment 8 bases; nucleotides outside the gene matches: 12. Per the germline V gene, CDR1 is MGHDK and CDR2 is SYGVNS. CDR3 bases: TGTGCCAGCAGCCCAGCGGGAGATTCCCCCCATGAGCAGTTCTTC. Protein: CASSPAGDSPHEQFF.

The chain uses TRBV29-1 and TRBJ1-2; the match to TRBD1 covers 8 bases. The CDR3 length is 14 residues. Trimming cost V 4 bases and J 2 bases; bases outside gene matches: 6. Germline CDR1 is SQVTM and CDR2 is ANQGSEA. CDR3 protein: CSVGTGTLNYGYTF. CDR3 DNA sequence: TGCAGCGTTGGGACAGGGACCCTGAACTATGGCTACACCTTC.

The V call is TRBV28, the J call TRBJ2-7, with TRBD2 matching over 8 bases. The V and J ends lost 4 bases and 3 bases, in that order; junction bases with no gene match: 8. Per germline, CDR1 MDHEN and CDR2 SYDVKM. The CDR3 is 15 residues long. The CDR3 loop reads CASSSPGGTSYEQYF. The CDR3 nucleotides read TGTGCCAGCAGTTCCCCAGGAGGGACTAGCTACGAGCAGTACTTC.

J is TRBJ1-6 and V is TRBV4-3; TRBD1 is a possible D gene (5 bases). Germline loops: CDR1 LGHNA, CDR2 YSLEER. The ends were cut back, 0 bases at V and 7 bases at J, with 7 bases in the middle. The CDR3 is 14 residues long. The CDR3 nucleotides are TGCGCCAGCAGCCAAGATGGGGGGAATTCACCCCTCCACTTT. As protein: CASSQDGGNSPLHF.

This sequence joins TRBV28 and TRBJ2-7, with D unresolved. CDR1 is MDHEN and CDR2 is SYDVKM in the germline V gene. V dropped 6 bases and J dropped 4 bases, with 13 bases sitting between them. The CDR3 runs to 13 residues. The CDR3 loop reads CASSHSQTYEQYF. Here the CDR3 DNA reads TGTGCCAGCAGCCATAGCCAAACTTACGAGCAGTACTTC.

This chain links TRBV5-5 with TRBJ2-5, with 7 bases matching TRBD1. The trim removed 4 bases at V and 4 bases at J, leaving 10 bases unmatched. The CDR3 covers 15 residues. In germline, CDR1 is SGHKS, CDR2 YYEKEE (reference sequence). In DNA form, the CDR3 reads TGTGCCAGCAGCCCAACACCACAGGGGCGAGAGACCCAGTACTTC. Translation: CASSPTPQGRETQYF.

V and J are TRBV27 and TRBJ2-7; TRBD2 matches 11 bases. Germline V gene lookup returns CDR1 MNHEY and CDR2 SMNVEV (reference sequence). CDR3 length equals 13 residues. Germline trimming cut 7 bases from V and 4 bases from J; bases unmatched to any gene: 3. The CDR3 bases are TGTGCCAGCAAAGTAGCGGGAGGGTACGAGCAGTACTTC. Its protein product is CASKVAGGYEQYF.

The chain joins TRBV5-6 to TRBJ2-2; 12 bases map to TRBD2. V shed 3 bases and J 4 bases; nucleotides not matched to a gene: 7. The CDR3 sequence is 17 residues long. Per the germline V gene, CDR1 is SGHDT and CDR2 is YYEEEE. CDR3 in DNA: TGTGCCAGCAGCTCATTCCGGACTAGCGGGACCACCGGGGAGCTGTTTTTT. This gives the protein CASSSFRTSGTTGELFF.

CDR3 DNA: TGTGCCAGCACCCCGTCTGGGGGGACCCTGGAGGGCTACACCTTC. Its translation: CASTPSGGTLEGYTF. The V and J genes are TRBV9 and TRBJ1-2; D is perhaps TRBD1 (5 bases). Germline lookup yields CDR1 SGDLS and CDR2 YYNGEE. V lost 6 bases to trimming and J lost 8 bases, with 23 bases between them. CDR3 length: 15 amino acids. The full variable domain, with the rest looked up from reference TRBV9 and TRBJ1-2, is DSGVTQTPKHLITATGQRVTLRCSPRSGDLSVYWYQQSLDQGLQFLIQYYNGEERAKGNILERFSAQQFPDLHSELNLSSLELGDSALYFCASTPSGGTLEGYTFGSGTRLTVV.

The CDR3 region has the DNA TGCGCCAGCAGCCAAGCCGCGGGAGTAGTATATGGCCGAACCTACGAGCAGTACTTC. Protein: CASSQAAGVVYGRTYEQYF. V usage is TRBV4-1 and J usage is TRBJ2-7; TRBD2 matches at 7 bases. The germline gives CDR1 MGHRA, CDR2 YSYEKL. The CDR3 has 19 residues. Trimming took 1 base from V and 2 from J; bases not matched to a gene: 17.

The chain joins TRBV7-2 to TRBJ2-7; possible D gene TRBD1, 6 bases. In germline, CDR1 is SGHTA, CDR2 FQGNSA. V was pared by 3 bases and J by 1 base, with 25 bases between. The CDR3 length is 19 residues. In DNA form, the CDR3 reads TGTGCCAGCAGCTTGAAGCGTGGGGGCGGAGCGGCTTATTCCTACGAGCAGTACTTC. Amino acids: CASSLKRGGGAAYSYEQYF.

The chain employs TRBV5-6 and TRBJ2-2; 7 bases are shared with TRBD2. The V segment lost 3 bases and the J segment 3 bases; nucleotides outside the gene matches: 8. Germline V gene sequence: CDR1 SGHDT, CDR2 YYEEEE. The CDR3 totals 16 residues. The CDR3 DNA sequence: TGTGCCAGCAGCTATAGACTAGCATCCCACACCGGGGAGCTGTTTTTT. It is translated as CASSYRLASHTGELFF.

The chain recombines TRBV5-1 with TRBJ2-6; 8 nucleotides agree with TRBD1. The V gene end was trimmed by 1 base and the J gene end by 0 bases; junction bases not matched to a gene: 6. CDR3 length equals 18 residues. CDR1 and CDR2 from the germline V gene are SGHRS and YFSETQ. This CDR3 reads CASSLMGQVPSGANVLTF. The CDR3 nucleotides are TGCGCCAGCAGCTTGATGGGACAGGTCCCCTCTGGGGCCAACGTCCTGACTTTC.

This chain joins TRBV4-1 and TRBJ2-1; TRBD2 might be the D (6 bases). With 2 bases removed from V and 5 bases from J, the gap between germline ends came to 13 bases. CDR1 is MGHRA, CDR2 YSYEKL, per germline. CDR3 length equals 15 residues. Written as DNA, the CDR3 is TGCGCCAGCAGCCAATTCAGCGGGCCGGACAATGAGCAGTTCTTC. It specifies CASSQFSGPDNEQFF.

The rearrangement links TRBV19 to TRBJ2-2; D not resolved. This CDR3 region has 14 residues. Germline V lookup: CDR1 LNHDA, CDR2 SQIVND (reference sequence). Trimming removed 6 bases from V and 3 bases from J, with 11 bases in between. CDR3: CASSSTSYTGELFF. CDR3 in DNA: TGTGCCAGTAGCTCAACCAGTTACACCGGGGAGCTGTTTTTT.

The chain recombines TRBV28 with TRBJ1-2; 9 bases agree with TRBD1. V trimming: 2 bases; J trimming: 8 bases; junction bases outside the gene matches: 3. In germline, CDR1 is MDHEN, CDR2 SYDVKM. This CDR3 has 13 residues. This chain's CDR3 is CASSLGTGIGYTF. In nucleotides, the CDR3 is TGTGCCAGCAGTTTAGGGACAGGGATCGGCTACACCTTC.

The V and J genes are TRBV27 and TRBJ2-7, with 9 positions matching TRBD1. This CDR3 is built from 15 residues. Trimming took 3 bases from V and 6 from J; bases not matched to a gene: 9. Germline CDR1 and CDR2: MNHEY and SMNVEV (reference sequence). The CDR3 DNA follows: TGTGCCAGCAGTTTGCATGGGACAGGGAATATCGAGCAGTACTTC. It is translated as CASSLHGTGNIEQYF.

The chain joins TRBV11-1 to TRBJ2-5; D not resolved. The germline V gene encodes CDR1 SGHAT and CDR2 FQDESV (reference sequence). The CDR3 has 14 amino acids. Deletions cut 3 bases from V and 5 bases from J, with 13 bases between. The CDR3 nucleotides are TGTGCCAGCAGCTTTGGGCTGGGTTTGGAGACCCAGTACTTC. Amino acids: CASSFGLGLETQYF.

Only a few counts were recorded for this clone. The chain recombines TRBV7-2 with TRBJ2-5; 8 nucleotides align to TRBD2. The V gene's germline CDR1 is SGHTA and CDR2 FQGNSA. The CDR3 has 16 residues. Trimming removed 5 bases from V and 4 bases from J; junction bases left unmatched: 12. CDR3 region: CASSGGQREIRETQYF. The CDR3 DNA reads as TGTGCCAGCAGCGGGGGCCAGCGGGAGATAAGAGAGACCCAGTACTTC.

V and J are TRBV5-1 and TRBJ2-5; 8 nucleotides agree with TRBD1. The CDR3 contains 15 residues. CDR1 is SGHRS and CDR2 is YFSETQ in the germline V gene. Trimming removed 1 base from V and 4 bases from J; junction bases left unmatched: 6. The CDR3 bases are TGCGCCAGCAGCTTGATCGGACAGGGCGCAGAGACCCAGTACTTC. Translating gives CASSLIGQGAETQYF.